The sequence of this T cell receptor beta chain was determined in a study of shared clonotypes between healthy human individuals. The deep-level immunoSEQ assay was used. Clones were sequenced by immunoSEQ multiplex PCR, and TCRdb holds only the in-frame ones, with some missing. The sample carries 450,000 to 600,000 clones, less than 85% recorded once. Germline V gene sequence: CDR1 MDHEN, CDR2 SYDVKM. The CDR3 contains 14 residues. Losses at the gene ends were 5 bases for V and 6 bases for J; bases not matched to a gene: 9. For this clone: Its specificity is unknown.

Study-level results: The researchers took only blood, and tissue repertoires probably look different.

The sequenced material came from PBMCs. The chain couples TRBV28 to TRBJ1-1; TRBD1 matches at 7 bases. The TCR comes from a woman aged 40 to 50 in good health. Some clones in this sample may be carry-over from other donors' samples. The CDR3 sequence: CASSPVDRSAEAFF. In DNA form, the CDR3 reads TGTGCCAGCAGTCCCGTGGACAGGTCCGCTGAAGCTTTCTTT.